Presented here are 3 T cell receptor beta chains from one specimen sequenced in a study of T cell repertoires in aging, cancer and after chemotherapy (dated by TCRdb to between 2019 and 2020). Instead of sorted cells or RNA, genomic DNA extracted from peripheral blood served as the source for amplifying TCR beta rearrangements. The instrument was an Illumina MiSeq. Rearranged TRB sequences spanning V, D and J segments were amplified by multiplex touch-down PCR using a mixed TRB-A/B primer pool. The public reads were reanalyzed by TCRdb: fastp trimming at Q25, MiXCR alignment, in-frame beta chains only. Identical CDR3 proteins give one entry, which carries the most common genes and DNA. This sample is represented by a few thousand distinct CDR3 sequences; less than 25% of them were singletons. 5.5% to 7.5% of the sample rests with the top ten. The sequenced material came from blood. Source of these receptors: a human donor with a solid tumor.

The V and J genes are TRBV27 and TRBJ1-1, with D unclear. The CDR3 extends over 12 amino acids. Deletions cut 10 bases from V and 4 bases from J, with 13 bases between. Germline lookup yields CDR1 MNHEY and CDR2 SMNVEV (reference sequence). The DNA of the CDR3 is TGTGCCACACATTCCGTGGGCACTGAAGCTTTCTTT. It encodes CATHSVGTEAFF.

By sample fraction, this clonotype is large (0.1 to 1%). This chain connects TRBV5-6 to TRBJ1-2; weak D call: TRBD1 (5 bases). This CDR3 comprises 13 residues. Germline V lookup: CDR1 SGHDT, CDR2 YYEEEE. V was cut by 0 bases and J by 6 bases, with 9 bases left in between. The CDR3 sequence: CASSLAGSHGYTF. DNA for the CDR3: TGTGCCAGCAGCTTGGCAGGGTCTCATGGCTACACCTTC.

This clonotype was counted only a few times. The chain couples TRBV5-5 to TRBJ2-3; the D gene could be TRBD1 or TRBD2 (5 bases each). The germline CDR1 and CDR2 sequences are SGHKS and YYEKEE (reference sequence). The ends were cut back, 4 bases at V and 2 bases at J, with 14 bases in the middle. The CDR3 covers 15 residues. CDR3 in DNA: TGTGCCAGCAGCGGGACGGACCTTACCACAGATACGCAGTATTTT. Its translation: CASSGTDLTTDTQYF.